Listed below are T cell receptor beta chains from one sample, sequenced in a study of T cell responses to AZD1222 COVID-19 vaccine. The data were produced by immunoSEQ multiplex PCR, yet TCRdb's version contains in-frame clones alone and is incomplete. The profile shows 150,000 to 200,000 clones, approximately 92% of them singletons. The starting material was peripheral blood, obtained on day 0 of AZD1222 vaccination. These receptors were collected from an adult in good health. The conserved cysteine and the conserved F or W are not part of the CDR3 here. D genes are given only for firm matches. Clone size, where shown, is once, few, many, or a class for clones that have expanded.

clone_size	j_call	v_call	d_call	cdr3_aa
.	TRBJ1-3	TRBV5-6	.	ASSFGLGASSGNTIY
.	TRBJ1-2	TRBV7-8	TRBD1	ASSPQGEGAPSGYGYT
.	TRBJ1-1	TRBV18	TRBD1	ASSPSATGVGNTEAF
once	TRBJ1-2	TRBV30	TRBD1	AWDRLNGYT
.	TRBJ1-1	TRBV27	.	ASSNPAWDTEAF
.	TRBJ2-7	TRBV5-1	TRBD1	ASSLDTGDSYEQY
.	TRBJ1-5	TRBV19	.	ASSPRTNNQPQH
.	TRBJ1-2	TRBV18	TRBD1	ASSPLHDGQGDGYT
.	TRBJ2-1	TRBV5-1	TRBD2	ASSLPGGHGDEQF
.	TRBJ1-3	TRBV5-6	.	ASSRGLGGGGNTIY
.	TRBJ2-7	TRBV27	TRBD1	ASSPTQGAGEQY
.	TRBJ2-2	TRBV10-3	TRBD2	AISDSPSGSFGGELF
.	TRBJ1-6	TRBV28	TRBD1	ASSLTGGSPLH
.	TRBJ2-7	TRBV5-4	TRBD2	ASSLGGLAGDEQY
.	TRBJ2-2	TRBV10-1	.	ASSEGLGGGELF
once	TRBJ2-7	TRBV2	.	ASKGSQSYEQY
.	TRBJ2-3	TRBV7-9	TRBD2	ASSPYSGRAPDTQY
.	TRBJ1-1	TRBV28	TRBD1	ASSFRSGQGVPEAF
.	TRBJ2-3	TRBV29-1	.	SVEVPGVGDTQY
.	TRBJ2-1	TRBV18	TRBD2	ASSPLLAGGNNEQF
.	TRBJ2-1	TRBV10-3	.	ATTPGSSYNEQF
.	TRBJ2-1	TRBV14	.	ASSLQDETGQF
.	TRBJ1-1	TRBV7-9	TRBD1	ASSLGTGVWTEAF
.	TRBJ1-2	TRBV30	TRBD1	ACWDRVTANYGYT
few	TRBJ2-7	TRBV20-1	TRBD2	SASAPGTSGSYEQY
.	TRBJ1-2	TRBV3-1/TRBV3-2	.	ASSPGTDYGYT
.	TRBJ1-1	TRBV6-6	.	ASSPPGPGNTEAF
few	TRBJ2-1	TRBV4-2	TRBD2	ASSQESGGPDEQF